The entry that follows covers one T cell receptor beta chain sequence. Trimming removed 2 bases from V and 0 bases from J, with 12 bases in between. Germline CDR1 reads MNHEY; CDR2 reads SVGAGI. This CDR3 region has 16 residues. This record comes from a study of T-cell reconstitution after alpha-beta-depleted transplantation in children. During its preparation, the TCRbeta library received unique molecular identifiers. Via MiXCR, TCRdb re-called the PCR reads, giving one row per CDR3 protein. Among about 580,000 distinct CDR3 sequences listed, around 23% were seen once. This sequence joins TRBV6-5 and TRBJ2-3; D call uncertain. This specimen was PBMCs, mostly from graft donor cells, taken 360 days after TCRalphabeta/CD19-depleted stem cell transplant. This receptor was obtained from a boy under two years old who had a stem cell transplant for acute myeloid leukemia, so the T cells may come from the graft donor. The CDR3 loop reads CASSYAYGTSTDTQYF. The CDR3 DNA reads TGTGCCAGCAGTTACGCGTATGGAACTAGCACAGATACGCAGTATTTT.